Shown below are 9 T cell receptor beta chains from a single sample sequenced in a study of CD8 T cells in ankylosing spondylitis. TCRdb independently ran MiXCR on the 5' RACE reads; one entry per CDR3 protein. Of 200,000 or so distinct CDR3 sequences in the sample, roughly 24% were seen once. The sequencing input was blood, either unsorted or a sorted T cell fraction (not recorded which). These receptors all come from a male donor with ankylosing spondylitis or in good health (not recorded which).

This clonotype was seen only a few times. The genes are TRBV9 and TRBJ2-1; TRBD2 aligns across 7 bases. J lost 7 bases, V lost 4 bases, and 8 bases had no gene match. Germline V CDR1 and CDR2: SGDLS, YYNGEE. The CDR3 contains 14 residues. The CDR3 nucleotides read TGTGCCAGCAGCTCCCGGGGGGAGGGAAATGAGCAGTTCTTC. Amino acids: CASSSRGEGNEQFF.

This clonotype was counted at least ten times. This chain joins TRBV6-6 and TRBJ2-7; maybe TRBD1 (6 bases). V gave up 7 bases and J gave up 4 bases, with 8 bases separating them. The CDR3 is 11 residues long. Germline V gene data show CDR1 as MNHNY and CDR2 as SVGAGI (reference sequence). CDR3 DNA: TGTGCCAGCACAGGGGCTTACGAGCAGTACTTC. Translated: CASTGAYEQYF.

CDR3 residues: CSARETGLAVGNEQFF. CDR3 in DNA: TGCAGTGCTAGAGAGACGGGACTAGCGGTCGGCAATGAGCAGTTCTTC. The chain links TRBV20-1 to TRBJ2-1; the match to TRBD2 covers 11 bases. Trimming at V came to 0 bases and at J to 6 bases, leaving 7 bases not matched to a gene. Germline V gene data show CDR1 as DFQATT and CDR2 as SNEGSKA (reference sequence). This CDR3 spans 16 amino acids.

CDR3 DNA: TGTGCCAGCAGTTACTCGATGACAGGGTGGGTCGCAGATACGCAGTATTTT. Encoded protein: CASSYSMTGWVADTQYF. The V gene is TRBV6-5, the J gene TRBJ2-3; the match to TRBD1 covers 7 bases. This CDR3 spans 17 amino acids. Per germline, CDR1 MNHEY and CDR2 SVGAGI. V was pared by 0 bases and J by 4 bases, with 10 bases of the junction left unmatched.

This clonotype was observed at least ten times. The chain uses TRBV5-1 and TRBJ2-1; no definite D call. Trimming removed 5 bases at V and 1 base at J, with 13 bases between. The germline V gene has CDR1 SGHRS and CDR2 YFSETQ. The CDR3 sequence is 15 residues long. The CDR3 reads CASSLSVQSYNEQFF. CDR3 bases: TGCGCCAGCAGTTTATCGGTCCAGTCCTACAATGAGCAGTTCTTC.

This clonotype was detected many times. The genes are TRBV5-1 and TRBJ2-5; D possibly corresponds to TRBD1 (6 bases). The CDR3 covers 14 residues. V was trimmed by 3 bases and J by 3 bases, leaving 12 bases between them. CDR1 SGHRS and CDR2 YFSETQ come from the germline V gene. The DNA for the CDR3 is TGCGCCAGCAGCTCCGGGACAAAAAAAGAGACCCAGTACTTC. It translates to CASSSGTKKETQYF.

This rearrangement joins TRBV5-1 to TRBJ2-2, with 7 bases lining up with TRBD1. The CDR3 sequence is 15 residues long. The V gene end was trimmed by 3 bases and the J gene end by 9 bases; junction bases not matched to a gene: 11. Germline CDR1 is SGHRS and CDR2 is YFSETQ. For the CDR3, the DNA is TGCGCCAGCAGCTCAGGGGACGTACAGGGGCGGGAGCTGTTTTTT. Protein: CASSSGDVQGRELFF.

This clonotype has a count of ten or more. The CDR3 loop is CAIWRSGANVLTF. The DNA for the CDR3 is TGTGCCATCTGGCGATCTGGGGCCAACGTCCTGACTTTC. This chain links TRBV10-3 with TRBJ2-6, with no clear D. Deletions cut 8 bases from V and 1 base from J, with 6 bases between. Germline V gives CDR1 ENHRY, CDR2 SYGVKD. There are 13 residues in the CDR3.

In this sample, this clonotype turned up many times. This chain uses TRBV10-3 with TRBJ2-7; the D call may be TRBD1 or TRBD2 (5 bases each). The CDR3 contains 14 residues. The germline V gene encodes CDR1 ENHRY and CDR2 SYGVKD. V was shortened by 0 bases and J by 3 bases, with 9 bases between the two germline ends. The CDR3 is CAISESMGVYEQYF. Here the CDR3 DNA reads TGTGCCATCAGTGAGTCGATGGGGGTCTACGAGCAGTACTTC.